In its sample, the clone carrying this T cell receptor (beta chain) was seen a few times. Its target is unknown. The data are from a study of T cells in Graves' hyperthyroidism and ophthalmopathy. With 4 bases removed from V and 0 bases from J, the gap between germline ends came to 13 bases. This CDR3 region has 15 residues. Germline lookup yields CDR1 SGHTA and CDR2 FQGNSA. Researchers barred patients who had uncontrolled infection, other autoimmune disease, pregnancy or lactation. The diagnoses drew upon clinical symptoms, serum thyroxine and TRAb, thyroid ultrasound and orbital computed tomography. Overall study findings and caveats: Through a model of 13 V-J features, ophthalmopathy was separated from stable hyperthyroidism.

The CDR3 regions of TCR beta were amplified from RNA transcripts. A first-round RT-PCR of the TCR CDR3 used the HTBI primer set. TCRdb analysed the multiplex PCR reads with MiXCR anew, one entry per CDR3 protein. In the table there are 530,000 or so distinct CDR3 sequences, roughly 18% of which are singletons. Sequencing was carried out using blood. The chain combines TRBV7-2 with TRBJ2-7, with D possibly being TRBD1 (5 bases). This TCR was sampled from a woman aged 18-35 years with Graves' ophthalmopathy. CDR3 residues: CASSWQGTPSYEQYF. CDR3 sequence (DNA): TGTGCCAGCAGCTGGCAGGGTACCCCCTCCTACGAGCAGTACTTC.